This T cell receptor beta chain was sequenced for a study of T cells in Graves' hyperthyroidism and ophthalmopathy. RNA transcripts yielded amplified TCR beta CDR3 regions. Researchers ran a first-round RT-PCR on the TCR CDR3 using the HTBI primer set. Using its own MiXCR run on the multiplex PCR reads, TCRdb lists one record per CDR3 protein. Among about 300,000 distinct CDR3 sequences, 20% to 30% were seen once, and the ten largest hold roughly a quarter. This CDR3 contains 15 residues. From germline, CDR1 is DFQATT and CDR2 SNEGSKA (reference sequence). V lost 5 bases, J lost 2 bases, and 19 bases lay in between. This clonotype showed up many times.

The TCR comes from a middle-aged man with Graves' hyperthyroidism that later progressed to Graves' ophthalmopathy. Sequenced: blood. The genes are TRBV20-1 and TRBJ2-7; D may be TRBD2 (5 bases). CDR3 sequence reads: CSALPLTAGAYEQYF. CDR3 nucleotides: TGCAGTGCTCTACCCCTTACAGCCGGGGCCTACGAGCAGTACTTC.